This is a list of T cell receptor beta chains from one sample in a study of blood T cell repertoires in COVID-19. Measured with immunoSEQ multiplex PCR; TCRdb has only the in-frame clones, and not every one. The sample lists approximately 170,000 clones, approximately 77% occurring once. Sample: peripheral blood. These receptors originate from a woman at least 80 years old with active or convalescent COVID-19. CDR3s include the opening cysteine and the closing phenylalanine or tryptophan. D genes are given only for firm matches. The size entry is marked missing in some rows and otherwise reads once, few, many or a size class.

d_gene,abundance,j_gene,v_gene,CDR3aa
-,-,TRBJ2-7,TRBV2,CASTTGDQQYF
TRBD1,-,TRBJ1-1,TRBV10-3,CAIATRGEETEAFF
TRBD1,-,TRBJ1-2,TRBV27,CASSYIGQARLDGYTF
TRBD1,-,TRBJ2-3,TRBV13,CASSLETGGASNTDTQYF
-,-,TRBJ2-7,TRBV5-5,CASSLDGLMSAEQYF
TRBD1,-,TRBJ2-1,TRBV18,CASSPGQDNEQFF
TRBD1,few,TRBJ2-7,TRBV9,CASSPSGTGIFSYEQYF
-,few,TRBJ1-1,TRBV9,CASSLHARNTEAFF
-,once,TRBJ1-5,TRBV12-3/TRBV12-4,CAIGGVGGEPQHF
TRBD1,-,TRBJ1-1,TRBV28,CASSLGGTGEAFF
TRBD2,-,TRBJ2-7,TRBV14,CASSHLRTSGRYEQYF
-,-,TRBJ1-1,TRBV6-5,CASSLDTTNTEAFF
TRBD1,-,TRBJ2-7,TRBV5-1,CASSRIAGGAVTISYEQYF
-,-,TRBJ1-6,TRBV7-9,CASSSPADSPLHF
-,-,TRBJ2-1,TRBV15,CATSRGLGDNEQFF
-,few,TRBJ1-5,TRBV18,CASSDERPGKHF
-,-,TRBJ1-3,TRBV7-3,CASSLNAGFGNTIYF
TRBD1,once,TRBJ1-2,TRBV27,CASSQDRGFYGYTF
-,-,TRBJ1-2,TRBV3-1/TRBV3-2,CASSQPRWGGYTF
TRBD2,-,TRBJ2-2,TRBV15,CATSSTSGDHTGELFF
-,-,TRBJ1-6,TRBV28,CASSLRGTPNSPLHF
-,-,TRBJ1-2,TRBV6-4,CASSDAGYGYTF
-,-,TRBJ1-5,TRBV6-1,CASSEERLSSNQPQHF
-,-,TRBJ2-3,TRBV20-1,CSAIPTDTQYF